A selection of T cell receptor beta chains follows, all from one sample in a study of blood T cell repertoires in COVID-19. Sequenced by immunoSEQ multiplex PCR; TCRdb stores in-frame clones only, minus some. The data contain over 80,000 clones, more than 75% of them singletons. Material for sequencing was peripheral blood. Every receptor here comes from a human donor in a cohort sampled during active COVID-19. The CDR3 runs from the conserved cysteine through the conserved F or W. The order of the fields is clone size, V gene, D gene, J gene, CDR3 DNA, CDR3 protein. A D gene is named only where the DNA matches it firmly. Rows may omit the clone size; those that give it use once, few, many or a size class.

clone size: .
V gene: TRBV7-2
D gene: .
J gene: TRBJ1-2
CDR3 DNA: TGTGCCAGCAGACCAGGCTCCTTGGGCTATGGCTACACCTTC
CDR3 protein: CASRPGSLGYGYTF

clone size: .
V gene: TRBV28
D gene: .
J gene: TRBJ1-2
CDR3 DNA: TGTGCCAGCAGTTACAGCCCCAGGGGCTACACCTTC
CDR3 protein: CASSYSPRGYTF

clone size: .
V gene: TRBV28
D gene: .
J gene: TRBJ2-7
CDR3 DNA: TGTGCCGGGGGGGGGCTTTACGAGCAGTACTTC
CDR3 protein: CAGGGLYEQYF

clone size: few
V gene: TRBV3-1/TRBV3-2
D gene: TRBD2
J gene: TRBJ2-7
CDR3 DNA: TGTGCCAGCAGCCACCCCTCCCGGGGGGTTAGGTACGAGCAGTACTTC
CDR3 protein: CASSHPSRGVRYEQYF

clone size: .
V gene: TRBV19
D gene: TRBD1
J gene: TRBJ2-7
CDR3 DNA: TGTGCCAGTAAGGGGACAGGGGCCTACGAGCAGTACTTC
CDR3 protein: CASKGTGAYEQYF

clone size: .
V gene: TRBV29-1
D gene: .
J gene: TRBJ1-1
CDR3 DNA: TGCAGCGCGGGGACTGGAGGGGCGACTGAAGCTTTCTTT
CDR3 protein: CSAGTGGATEAFF

clone size: .
V gene: TRBV3-1/TRBV3-2
D gene: TRBD1
J gene: TRBJ1-5
CDR3 DNA: TGTGCCAGCAGCCAGTTTACAGGGGGCGGTCAGCCCCAGCATTTT
CDR3 protein: CASSQFTGGGQPQHF

clone size: .
V gene: TRBV5-4
D gene: .
J gene: TRBJ1-6
CDR3 DNA: TGTGCCAGCAGCTACCAGTCGGGGTACAATTCACCCCTCCACTTT
CDR3 protein: CASSYQSGYNSPLHF

clone size: .
V gene: TRBV19
D gene: TRBD2
J gene: TRBJ2-2
CDR3 DNA: TGTGCCAGTCATAGCGGGAGGGCCTTCGGCACCGGGGAGCTGTTTTTT
CDR3 protein: CASHSGRAFGTGELFF

clone size: .
V gene: TRBV7-8
D gene: .
J gene: TRBJ2-7
CDR3 DNA: TGTGCCAGCAGCCCGAACAGGGACGAGCAGTACTTC
CDR3 protein: CASSPNRDEQYF

clone size: .
V gene: TRBV2
D gene: .
J gene: TRBJ2-5
CDR3 DNA: TGTGCCAGCAGTCAGCGGGCCGAAGAGACCCAGTACTTC
CDR3 protein: CASSQRAEETQYF